The TCR beta chain under discussion was sequenced for a study of blood T cell repertoires in COVID-19. Trimming took 8 bases from V and 10 from J, leaving 12 bases between them. The germline V gene encodes CDR1 SNHLY and CDR2 FYNNEI. CDR3 size: 12 residues. Repertoires were generated with immunoSEQ multiplex PCR, while TCRdb's copy carries only in-frame clones and drops some. The sample consists of roughly 140,000 clones, approximately 83% of them appearing once. The chain is built from TRBV2 and TRBJ1-6, with D maybe TRBD1 (6 bases). The sequenced material came from peripheral blood. The sequence was collected from a human donor in a cohort sampled during active COVID-19. CDR3 region: CASRRGNSPLHF. CDR3 nucleotides: TGTGCCAGCCGCAGGGGTAACTCACCCCTCCACTTT. Combining the CDR3 with reference TRBV2 and TRBJ1-6 gives the whole variable domain EPEVTQTPSHQVTQMGQEVILRCVPISNHLYFYWYRQILGQKVEFLVSFYNNEISEKSEIFDDQFSVERPDGSNFTLKIRSTKLEDSAMYFCASRRGNSPLHFGNGTRLTVT.